The 14 T cell receptor beta chains below were found in one sample sequenced in a study of blood T cell repertoires in COVID-19 (dated by TCRdb to about 2020). The library was prepared using the immunoSEQ multiplex PCR assay. TCRdb obtained this table from immuneACCESS and retained in-frame rearrangements with V and J assigned. These tables miss some clones; where compared with another copy, unresolved V genes account for less than half of the shortfall, and the remainder is unexplained. This sample comprises some 70,000 clones, approximately 77% of them detected only once. The ten largest clones capture roughly 0.83% of the sample. Sequenced input: peripheral blood. These receptors were obtained from a woman between 65 and 79 years old with acute or convalescent COVID-19.

The gene calls are TRBV27 and TRBJ1-1; the D is unclear. V shed 6 bases and J shed 0 bases, with 8 bases lying between them. Germline CDR1 reads MNHEY; CDR2 reads SMNVEV (reference sequence). The CDR3 length is 13 residues. CDR3 sequence (DNA): TGTGCCAGCAGGGGAGCGGTGAACACTGAAGCTTTCTTT. Translation gives CASRGAVNTEAFF.

The chain couples TRBV6-6 to TRBJ2-5; D remains ambiguous. Per the germline V gene, CDR1 is MNHNY and CDR2 is SVGAGI (reference sequence). This CDR3 is built from 15 residues. The V and J ends lost 2 bases and 0 bases respectively, with 10 bases between them. The CDR3 DNA reads TGTGCCAGCAGTTACATGGCCACGTACCAAGAGACCCAGTACTTC. Translation gives CASSYMATYQETQYF.

The J gene is TRBJ2-1, the V gene TRBV12-3 or TRBV12-4, with D possibly being TRBD1 (6 bases). The V end was cut by 1 base, the J end by 7 bases, with 8 bases between. This CDR3 has 13 amino acids. This chain's CDR3 is CASSLGQGNEQFF. DNA for the CDR3: TGTGCCAGCAGTTTAGGTCAGGGGAATGAGCAGTTCTTC.

V and J are TRBV7-9 and TRBJ1-5; D call uncertain. Trimming took off 3 bases at V and 4 bases at J, with 4 bases between the two ends. CDR1 and CDR2 (germline): SEHNR, FQNEAQ (reference sequence). The CDR3 is 12 residues long. The CDR3 here is CASSFSNQPQHF. For the CDR3, the DNA is TGTGCCAGCAGCTTTTCAAATCAGCCCCAGCATTTT.

The chain links TRBV19 to TRBJ1-3; 7 nucleotides agree with TRBD1. CDR3 size: 15 residues. The germline gives CDR1 LNHDA, CDR2 SQIVND (reference sequence). With V trimmed by 4 bases and J by 1 base, 4 bases remained unmatched. CDR3 coding DNA: TGTGCCAGTAGTACTGGGACAGAATCTGGAAACACCATATATTTT. This gives the protein CASSTGTESGNTIYF. The full variable domain, with the rest looked up from reference TRBV19 and TRBJ1-3, is DGGITQSPKYLFRKEGQNVTLSCEQNLNHDAMYWYRQDPGQGLRLIYYSQIVNDFQKGDIAEGYSVSREKKESFPLTVTSAQKNPTAFYLCASSTGTESGNTIYFGEGSWLTVV.

The chain has TRBV28 and TRBJ1-3; TRBD1 is a possible D gene (5 bases). The CDR3 extends over 15 amino acids. V lost 4 bases, J lost 6 bases, and 16 bases lay in between. Looked up from germline, CDR1 is MDHEN and CDR2 is SYDVKM. The CDR3 DNA is TGTGCCAGCAGTTACGCAGGGAGGTGGGAAAACACCATATATTTT. Its protein is CASSYAGRWENTIYF.

This clone was picked up a small number of times. This sequence joins TRBV5-1 and TRBJ1-1, with D tentatively TRBD1 (5 bases). This CDR3 has 15 residues. Trimming stripped 3 bases from V and 3 bases from J, with 15 bases between. The germline V gene encodes CDR1 SGHRS and CDR2 YFSETQ. The CDR3 protein is CASSSGGAGYTEAFF. The CDR3 nucleotides are TGCGCCAGCAGCTCAGGCGGGGCCGGATACACTGAAGCTTTCTTT.

The V gene is TRBV19, the J gene TRBJ2-2; 7 nucleotides agree with TRBD2. Trimming took 4 bases from V and 2 from J; bases not matched to a gene: 7. Germline CDR1 reads LNHDA; CDR2 reads SQIVND (reference sequence). This CDR3 spans 16 amino acids. This CDR3 reads CASSTLSGLNTGELFF. The CDR3 DNA follows: TGTGCCAGTAGTACTCTTAGCGGGTTAAACACCGGGGAGCTGTTTTTT.

The rearrangement joins TRBV10-1 to TRBJ2-1; 7 bases align to TRBD2. V lost 8 bases to trimming and J lost 7 bases; unmatched junction nucleotides: 11. This CDR3 contains 14 residues. Germline V lookup: CDR1 WNHNN, CDR2 SYGVQD (reference sequence). The CDR3 sequence is CASHLAGVENEQFF. The CDR3 nucleotides read TGCGCCAGCCATTTGGCGGGAGTAGAGAATGAGCAGTTCTTC.

The rearrangement links TRBV3-1 (or the pseudogene TRBV3-2) to TRBJ2-7; D unresolved. CDR1 is LGHDT, CDR2 YNNKEL, per germline (reference sequence). V lost 4 bases and J lost 1, with 11 bases in between. The CDR3 has 14 amino acids. The CDR3 DNA is TGTGCCAGCAGCCCCCGACAATGGTCCTACGAGCAGTACTTC. Protein product: CASSPRQWSYEQYF.

The chain carries TRBV3-1 (or the pseudogene TRBV3-2) and TRBJ2-7, with a possible D match to TRBD1 (5 bases). Trimming left V 1 base short and J 2 bases short, with 6 bases between. Germline loops: CDR1 LGHDT, CDR2 YNNKEL (reference sequence). The CDR3 length is 13 residues. The CDR3, as DNA: TGTGCCAGCAGCCAAGGGGGCACCTACGAGCAGTACTTC. As protein: CASSQGGTYEQYF.

V is TRBV6-5 and J is TRBJ2-7, with D possibly being TRBD2 (5 bases). There are 14 residues in the CDR3. Germline V gene sequence: CDR1 MNHEY, CDR2 SVGAGI. The V and J ends lost 6 bases and 2 bases respectively, with 14 bases between them. CDR3 DNA: TGTGCCAGCAGAGACCAGCGGAGCCCCTACGAGCAGTACTTC. Protein sequence: CASRDQRSPYEQYF.

V usage is TRBV4-1 and J usage is TRBJ1-1; 7 nucleotides line up with TRBD1. The CDR3 contains 12 residues. The germline V gene encodes CDR1 MGHRA and CDR2 YSYEKL. Unmatched junction bases numbered 10, after V lost 8 bases and J lost 10 bases. The CDR3 DNA reads as TGCGCCAGCTGGGACAGCAATAGTGGAGCTTTCTTT. Translated: CASWDSNSGAFF.

V gene TRBV12-5 combines with J gene TRBJ2-7, with 10 bases matching TRBD1. Germline loops: CDR1 LGHNT, CDR2 FRNRAP. The J segment lost 0 bases and the V segment lost 7 bases, leaving 9 bases of the junction unmatched. The CDR3 consists of 16 residues. In DNA, the CDR3 is TGTGCTAGTGACCTGACAGGGGGCAGGGTCTCCTACGAGCAGTACTTC. This translates into CASDLTGGRVSYEQYF.